This record looks at one T cell receptor (beta chain) sequence and its context. The target antigen is unknown. Germline values: CDR1 LGHDT, CDR2 YNNKEL (reference sequence). Trimming shortened V by 4 bases and J by 7 bases, and 17 bases separated the two germline ends. This CDR3 contains 15 residues. When the RNA was reverse transcribed, random hexamers were used with an input of about 0.5 to 1 ug. Each CDR3 protein is one row after TCRdb ran MiXCR on the immunoSEQ multiplex PCR reads. The repertoire has some 150,000 distinct CDR3 sequences, approximately 95% of them found once; the top ten carry around 0.15%. This sample was taken from a study of CD8 T cells in Susac syndrome. The overall study: Treatment at blood withdrawal was none, corticosteroids, or intravenous immunoglobulin alone in Susac syndrome patients. General study findings and limits: The CD4+ T cell repertoires from Susac syndrome exhibited no clonal expansion.

Source material: CD4+ T cells from PBMCs. This TCR was recovered from a human donor with Susac syndrome. The chain carries TRBV3-1 and TRBJ2-1; D may be TRBD1 or TRBD2 (5 bases each). CDR3 sequence (DNA): TGTGCCAGCAGCCCCCGTTGGGGGAAATCTAATGAGCAGTTCTTC. Translated, it gives CASSPRWGKSNEQFF.